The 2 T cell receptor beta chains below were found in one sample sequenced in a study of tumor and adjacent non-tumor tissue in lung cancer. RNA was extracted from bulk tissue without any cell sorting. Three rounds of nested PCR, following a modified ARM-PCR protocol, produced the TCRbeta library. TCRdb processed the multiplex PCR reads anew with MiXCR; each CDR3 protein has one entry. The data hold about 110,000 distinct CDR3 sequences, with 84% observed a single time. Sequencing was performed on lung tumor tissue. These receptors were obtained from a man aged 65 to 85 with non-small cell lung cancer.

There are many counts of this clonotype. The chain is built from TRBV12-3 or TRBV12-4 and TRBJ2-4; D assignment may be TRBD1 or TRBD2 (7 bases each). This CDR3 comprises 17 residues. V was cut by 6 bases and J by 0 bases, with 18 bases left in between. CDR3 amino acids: CASSPNRGLLAKNIQYF. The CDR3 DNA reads TGTGCCAGCAGCCCGAACAGGGGACTACTAGCCAAAAACATTCAGTACTTC.

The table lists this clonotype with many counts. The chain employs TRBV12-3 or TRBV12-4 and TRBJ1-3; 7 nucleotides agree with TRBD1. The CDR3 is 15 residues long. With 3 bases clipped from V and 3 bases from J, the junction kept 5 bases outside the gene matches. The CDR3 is CASSFADRVGNTIYF. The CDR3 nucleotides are TGTGCCAGCAGTTTCGCCGACAGGGTTGGAAACACCATATATTTT.